This T cell receptor (beta chain) was sequenced for a study of blood T cell repertoires in COVID-19. TCRdb keeps only in-frame clones here, not all; method: immunoSEQ multiplex PCR. The data show 300,000 to 350,000 clones, about nine tenths seen once. Per germline, CDR1 SGHVS and CDR2 FQNEAQ. The CDR3 is made up of 13 amino acids. The V gene lost 3 bases and the J gene lost 4 bases, with 9 bases spanning the gap. This TCR was sampled from a woman aged 70-85 years with COVID-19, enrolled during active disease. Sample: peripheral blood. The chain links TRBV7-8 to TRBJ1-1; a weak D match, TRBD1 (6 bases). The CDR3 DNA reads as TGTGCCAGCAGCTTTCCAGGGGCCACTGAAGCTTTCTTT. It translates to CASSFPGATEAFF.